These 20 T cell receptor beta chains originate from one sample sequenced in a study of patients and donors after allogeneic stem cell transplantation. TCRdb ran MiXCR on the RT-PCR reads and lists one entry per CDR3 protein. The table has roughly 940,000 distinct CDR3 sequences, roughly 18% seen once. The specimen sequenced was blood, either unsorted or a sorted T cell fraction (not recorded which). These receptors all stem from a human donor who was either an allogeneic HSCT recipient or a stem cell or donor lymphocyte infusion donor (not recorded which). It is not recorded whose cells these are; they may come from a transplant donor.

The chain combines TRBV6-1 with TRBJ1-1, with D maybe TRBD1 (5 bases). The CDR3 loop spans 16 amino acids. CDR1 and CDR2 from the germline V gene are MNHNS and SASEGT. Trimming left V 5 bases short and J 1 base short, with 17 bases between. CDR3 amino acids: CASSPWEGTRNTEAFF. DNA for the CDR3: TGTGCCAGCAGTCCCTGGGAGGGGACCAGGAACACTGAAGCTTTCTTT.

The chain combines TRBV24-1 with TRBJ1-4; D might be TRBD1 (6 bases). V gave up 2 bases and J gave up 7 bases, with 16 bases separating them. This CDR3 comprises 16 residues. From germline, CDR1 is KGHDR and CDR2 SFDVKD. The CDR3 is CATSDSSGGRSEKLFF. Written as DNA, the CDR3 is TGTGCCACCAGTGATTCTTCGGGGGGCCGGAGTGAAAAACTGTTTTTT.

The sample holds a few counts of this clonotype. The chain has TRBV15 and TRBJ1-6, with TRBD1 identical over 8 bases. The germline V gene has CDR1 LNHNV and CDR2 YYDKDF (reference sequence). V gave up 1 base and J gave up 9 bases; unmatched junction bases: 5. The CDR3 loop spans 15 amino acids. For the CDR3, the DNA is TGTGCCACCAGCAGAGGCAGACAGGGGAGTTCACCCCTCCACTTT. It codes for CATSRGRQGSSPLHF. Full variable domain (outside the CDR3, taken from reference TRBV15 and TRBJ1-6): DAMVIQNPRYQVTQFGKPVTLSCSQTLNHNVMYWYQQKSSQAPKLLFHYYDKDFNNEADTPDNFQSRRPNTSFCFLDIRSPGLGDTAMYLCATSRGRQGSSPLHFGNGTRLTVT.

This clonotype showed up just a few times. V and J are TRBV10-3 and TRBJ2-7; D possibly corresponds to TRBD2 (6 bases). V was shortened by 1 base and J by 6 bases, with 10 bases between the two germline ends. Germline loops: CDR1 ENHRY, CDR2 SYGVKD. This CDR3 is 13 amino acids long. The CDR3 is CAISEYRGFEQYF. The CDR3 DNA is TGTGCCATCAGTGAGTATCGGGGGTTCGAGCAGTACTTC.

This clonotype was recorded only once. This chain joins TRBV12-3 or TRBV12-4 and TRBJ2-5; no reliable D call. V was trimmed by 6 bases and J by 5 bases, leaving 13 bases between them. This CDR3 comprises 13 residues. CDR3 nucleotide sequence: TGTGCCAGCAGCTGGGCAGCCATGGAGACCCAGTACTTC. Translated: CASSWAAMETQYF.

The V gene is TRBV5-5, the J gene TRBJ1-4; no definite D call. In germline, CDR1 is SGHKS, CDR2 YYEKEE (reference sequence). The ends were cut back, 0 bases at V and 9 bases at J, with 6 bases in the middle. This CDR3 region has 12 residues. DNA for the CDR3: TGTGCCAGCAGCTTGGTTTGGAAAAAACTGTTTTTT. It encodes CASSLVWKKLFF.

The chain combines TRBV27 with TRBJ2-7; 7 bases match TRBD1. This CDR3 spans 12 amino acids. Trimming cost V 8 bases and J 6 bases; bases outside gene matches: 7. Germline CDR1 MNHEY, CDR2 SMNVEV (reference sequence). The CDR3 sequence: CASRPQGREQYF. CDR3 nucleotide sequence: TGTGCCAGCCGCCCACAGGGGCGCGAGCAGTACTTC.

The rearrangement links TRBV29-1 to TRBJ2-5; possible D gene TRBD2, 5 bases. The CDR3 is made up of 12 amino acids. Germline-derived CDR1 and CDR2 are SQVTM and ANQGSEA. Deletions cut 7 bases from V and 5 bases from J, with 14 bases between. DNA of the CDR3: TGCAGCGCCCCATCCCGGGGTGAGACCCAGTACTTC. This gives the protein CSAPSRGETQYF.

V and J are TRBV29-1 and TRBJ2-5; 11 bases fit TRBD1. The CDR3 covers 12 residues. The germline gives CDR1 SQVTM, CDR2 ANQGSEA. Trimming at V came to 7 bases and at J to 13 bases, leaving 11 bases not matched to a gene. The CDR3 nucleotides read TGCAGCGCTTCAGGACAGGGGGCGCGGCCGTACTTC. Its translation: CSASGQGARPYF.

The chain recombines TRBV3-1 with TRBJ2-3; 8 bases are shared with TRBD2. The CDR3 runs 15 residues. Trimming cost V 5 bases and J 4 bases; bases outside gene matches: 8. The germline V gene encodes CDR1 LGHDT and CDR2 YNNKEL (reference sequence). CDR3 in amino acids: CASSKTGGLSDTQYF. The CDR3 coding sequence is TGTGCCAGCAGCAAAACGGGGGGGCTTTCAGATACGCAGTATTTT.

The chain joins TRBV11-2 to TRBJ2-1, with 8 bases identical to TRBD2. V was pared by 0 bases and J by 3 bases, with 10 bases of the junction left unmatched. CDR1 is SGHAT, CDR2 FQNNGV, per germline. The CDR3 runs 18 residues. The CDR3 sequence: CASSLDLAGGLSYNEQFF. The CDR3 DNA is TGTGCCAGCAGCTTAGATCTGGCGGGAGGCCTAAGCTACAATGAGCAGTTCTTC.

The J gene is TRBJ2-7, the V gene TRBV24-1; the match to TRBD2 covers 8 bases. Germline CDR1 and CDR2: KGHDR and SFDVKD. CDR3 length: 15 amino acids. Trimming took 2 bases from V and 5 from J; bases not matched to a gene: 7. CDR3 protein: CATSDSGTSNHEQYF. CDR3 DNA sequence: TGTGCCACCAGTGATTCCGGGACTAGTAACCACGAGCAGTACTTC.

This clonotype was seen a few times. The CDR3 spells CSVVGGEGTEAFF. The CDR3 nucleotides read TGCAGCGTTGTGGGAGGGGAGGGCACTGAAGCTTTCTTT. This chain uses TRBV29-1 with TRBJ1-1, with D possibly being TRBD1 (5 bases). This CDR3 is built from 13 residues. Looked up from germline, CDR1 is SQVTM and CDR2 is ANQGSEA. V was shortened by 4 bases and J by 4 bases, with 13 bases between the two germline ends.

This clonotype occurred many times. The V and J genes are TRBV20-1 and TRBJ1-2; the D gene is possibly TRBD1 (6 bases). The CDR3 extends over 15 amino acids. V lost 3 bases to trimming and J lost 2 bases, with 16 bases between them. Germline V gene sequence: CDR1 DFQATT, CDR2 SNEGSKA (reference sequence). In DNA, the CDR3 is TGCAGTGCTAGGTTACAGGGAGGTGGCAACTATGGCTACACCTTC. Translating gives CSARLQGGGNYGYTF.

CDR3 loop: CSARESSGGAATGELFF. DNA of the CDR3: TGCAGTGCTAGAGAATCTAGCGGGGGGGCCGCCACCGGGGAGCTGTTTTTT. The chain employs TRBV20-1 and TRBJ2-2, with 12 bases aligning to TRBD2. Germline CDR1 and CDR2: DFQATT and SNEGSKA (reference sequence). This CDR3 region has 17 residues. V was clipped by 0 bases and J by 4 bases; unmatched bases: 6.

In this sample, this clonotype turned up a few times. The chain has TRBV4-2 and TRBJ1-2; TRBD1 aligns across 7 bases. Germline trimming cut 6 bases from V and 4 bases from J; bases unmatched to any gene: 5. Germline values: CDR1 LGHNA, CDR2 YNFKEQ. The CDR3 spans 13 residues. CDR3 sequence reads: CASRVTGAYGYTF. As DNA, the CDR3 is TGTGCCAGCAGAGTTACAGGGGCCTATGGCTACACCTTC.

CDR3 amino acids: CASSYSSNTGELFF. The CDR3 DNA is TGTGCCAGCAGTTACTCCTCCAACACCGGGGAGCTGTTTTTT. V gene TRBV6-5 combines with J gene TRBJ2-2, with unresolved D. The germline CDR1 and CDR2 sequences are MNHEY and SVGAGI. The CDR3 runs 14 residues. Trimming shortened V by 0 bases and J by 2 bases, and 4 bases separated the two germline ends.

This rearrangement joins TRBV2 to TRBJ2-3; D unresolved. Germline values: CDR1 SNHLY, CDR2 FYNNEI. The CDR3 is 13 residues long. Deletions cut 6 bases from V and 4 bases from J, with 11 bases between. The CDR3 DNA sequence: TGTGCCAGCAGGCAGGCGCCAGCAGATACGCAGTATTTT. Translation: CASRQAPADTQYF.

The table lists this clonotype with a few counts. This rearrangement joins TRBV27 to TRBJ2-5; no firm D call. This CDR3 comprises 17 residues. The V end lost 0 bases, the J end lost 4 bases, and 18 bases lay between the germline ends. CDR1 MNHEY and CDR2 SMNVEV come from the germline V gene (reference sequence). This CDR3 reads CASSLSMRRQFGETQYF. The DNA of the CDR3 is TGTGCCAGCAGTTTATCTATGAGGCGGCAGTTCGGAGAGACCCAGTACTTC.

This clonotype has a handful of counts. The rearrangement uses TRBV27 and TRBJ1-5; TRBD1 matches 8 bases. The CDR3 has 15 residues. V gave up 5 bases and J gave up 6 bases; unmatched junction bases: 9. From germline, CDR1 is MNHEY and CDR2 SMNVEV (reference sequence). The CDR3, as DNA: TGTGCCAGCAGTGTACAGGGGGAGGCTGGTCAGCCCCAGCATTTT. Translated, it gives CASSVQGEAGQPQHF.